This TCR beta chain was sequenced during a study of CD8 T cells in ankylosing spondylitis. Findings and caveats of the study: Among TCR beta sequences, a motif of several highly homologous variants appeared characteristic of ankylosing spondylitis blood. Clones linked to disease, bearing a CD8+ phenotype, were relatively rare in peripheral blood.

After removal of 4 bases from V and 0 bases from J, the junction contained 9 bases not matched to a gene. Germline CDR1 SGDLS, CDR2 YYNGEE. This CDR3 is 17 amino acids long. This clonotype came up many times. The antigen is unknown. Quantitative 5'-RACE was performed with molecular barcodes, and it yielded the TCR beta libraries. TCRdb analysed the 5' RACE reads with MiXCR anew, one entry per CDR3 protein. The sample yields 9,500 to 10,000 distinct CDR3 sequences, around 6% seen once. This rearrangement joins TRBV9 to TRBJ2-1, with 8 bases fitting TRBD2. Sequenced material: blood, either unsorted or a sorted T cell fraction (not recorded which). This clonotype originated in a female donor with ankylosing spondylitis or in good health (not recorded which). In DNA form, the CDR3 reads TGTGCCAGCAGCCAACGGAGCGGGAGAAGCTCCTACAATGAGCAGTTCTTC. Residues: CASSQRSGRSSYNEQFF. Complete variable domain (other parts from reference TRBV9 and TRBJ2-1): DSGVTQTPKHLITATGQRVTLRCSPRSGDLSVYWYQQSLDQGLQFLIQYYNGEERAKGNILERFSAQQFPDLHSELNLSSLELGDSALYFCASSQRSGRSSYNEQFFGPGTRLTVL.